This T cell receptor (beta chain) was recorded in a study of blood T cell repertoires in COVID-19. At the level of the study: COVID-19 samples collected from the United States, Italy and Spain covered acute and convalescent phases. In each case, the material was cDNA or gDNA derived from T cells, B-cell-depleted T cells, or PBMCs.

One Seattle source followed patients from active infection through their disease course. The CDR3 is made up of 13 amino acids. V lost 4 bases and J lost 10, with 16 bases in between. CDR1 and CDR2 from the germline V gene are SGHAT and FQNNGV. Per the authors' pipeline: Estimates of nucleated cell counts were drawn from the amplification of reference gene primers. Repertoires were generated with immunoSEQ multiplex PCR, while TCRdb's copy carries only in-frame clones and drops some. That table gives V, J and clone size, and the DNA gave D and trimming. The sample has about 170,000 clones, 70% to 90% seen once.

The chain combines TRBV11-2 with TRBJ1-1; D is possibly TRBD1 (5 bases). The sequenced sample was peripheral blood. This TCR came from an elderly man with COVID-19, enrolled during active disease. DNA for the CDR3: TGTGCCAGCAGCTACCGAGAGGACGGGGGAGCTTTCTTT. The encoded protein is CASSYREDGGAFF. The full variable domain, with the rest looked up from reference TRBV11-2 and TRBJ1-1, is EAGVAQSPRYKIIEKRQSVAFWCNPISGHATLYWYQQILGQGPKLLIQFQNNGVVDDSQLPKDRFSAERLKGVDSTLKIQPAKLEDSAVYLCASSYREDGGAFFGQGTRLTVV.